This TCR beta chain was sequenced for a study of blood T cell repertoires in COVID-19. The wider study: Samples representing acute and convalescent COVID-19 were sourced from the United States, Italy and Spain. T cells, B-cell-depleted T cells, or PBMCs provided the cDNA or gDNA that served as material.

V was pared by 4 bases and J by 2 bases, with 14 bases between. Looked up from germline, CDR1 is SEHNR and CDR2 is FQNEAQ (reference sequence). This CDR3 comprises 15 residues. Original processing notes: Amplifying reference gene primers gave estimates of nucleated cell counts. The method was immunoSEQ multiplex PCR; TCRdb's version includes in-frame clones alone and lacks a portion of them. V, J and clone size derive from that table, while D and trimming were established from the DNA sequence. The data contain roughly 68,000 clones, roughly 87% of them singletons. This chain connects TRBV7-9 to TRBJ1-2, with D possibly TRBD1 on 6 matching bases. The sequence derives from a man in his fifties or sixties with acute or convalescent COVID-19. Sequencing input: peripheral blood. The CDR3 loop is CASSSGQQSNYGYTF. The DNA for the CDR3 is TGTGCCAGCAGCTCAGGACAGCAGTCCAACTATGGCTACACCTTC.